This TCR beta chain originates from a study of T cell repertoires in cytomegalovirus infection. This clonotype has a handful of counts. Germline V gene data show CDR1 as SGHTA and CDR2 as FQGNSA. There are 13 residues in the CDR3. V lost 5 bases to trimming and J lost 4 bases; unmatched junction nucleotides: 0. TCRdb used MiXCR to reprocess the reads, holding one entry per CDR3 protein. The sample carries a few hundred thousand distinct CDR3 sequences, around 27% recorded once. Source material: PBMCs. This TCR derives from a human donor in good health (CMV status not recorded). Some clones in this sample may be carry-over from other donors' samples. This chain uses TRBV7-2 with TRBJ1-3; 9 positions match TRBD1. In DNA form, the CDR3 reads TGTGCCAGCAGCGGGACAGGGGGAAACACCATATATTTT. Protein product: CASSGTGGNTIYF.